The 19 T cell receptor beta chains below were found in one sample sequenced in a study of blood T cell repertoires in COVID-19. Here immunoSEQ multiplex PCR was the method, and the copy in TCRdb shows in-frame clones only, minus some. The data contain 200,000 to 300,000 clones, around nine tenths of them singletons. Sequenced sample: PBMCs or T cells enriched from blood (not recorded which). All receptors derive from a woman between 25 and 40 years old with acute COVID-19.

The chain links TRBV4-1 to TRBJ2-3, with 9 positions matching TRBD2. CDR3 length equals 17 residues. V dropped 0 bases and J dropped 1; count of bases not matched to a gene: 5. Germline V gene data show CDR1 as MGHRA and CDR2 as YSYEKL. CDR3 bases: TGCGCCAGCAGCCAAGATCGAGCGGGGGGTCGCACAGATACGCAGTATTTT. Amino acid sequence: CASSQDRAGGRTDTQYF.

The chain joins TRBV27 to TRBJ1-2, with 7 positions matching TRBD1. The CDR3 totals 14 residues. Germline V gene sequence: CDR1 MNHEY, CDR2 SMNVEV (reference sequence). The ends lost 6 bases at V and 2 bases at J; junction bases unmatched: 6. CDR3 DNA: TGTGCCAGCAGGCCGACAGGGTCAAACTATGGCTACACCTTC. Translation: CASRPTGSNYGYTF.

This clone was detected only a few times. The chain is built from TRBV5-4 and TRBJ2-5; TRBD2 aligns across 10 bases. J gave up 7 bases and V 7 bases, and 16 bases lay outside the gene matches. From germline, CDR1 is SGHNT and CDR2 YYREEE (reference sequence). The CDR3 is 16 residues long. This CDR3 reads CASRMGSGGPWGTQYF. The CDR3 nucleotides are TGTGCCAGCCGAATGGGTAGCGGGGGGCCCTGGGGGACCCAGTACTTC.

DNA of the CDR3: TGTGCCAGCAGTACATTCTTAACAGAGCCCCTCCACTTT. It is translated as CASSTFLTEPLHF. The J gene is TRBJ1-6, the V gene TRBV6-5; D unresolved. The germline V and J ends were trimmed by 5 bases and 13 bases, with 15 bases remaining between them. Germline CDR1 is MNHEY and CDR2 is SVGAGI. The CDR3 is 13 residues long.

This chain connects TRBV19 to TRBJ1-3; tentative D call: TRBD1 (5 bases). This CDR3 region has 12 residues. From germline, CDR1 is LNHDA and CDR2 SQIVND (reference sequence). The V end lost 10 bases, the J end lost 3 bases, and 10 bases lay between the germline ends. CDR3: CATRQLGNTIYF. In nucleotides, the CDR3 is TGTGCCACCCGACAGCTTGGAAACACCATATATTTT.

This clone was seen just once. The chain links TRBV5-8 to TRBJ2-7; TRBD2 is a possible D gene (5 bases). Germline V CDR1 and CDR2: SGHTS, YDEGEE. The V and J ends lost 4 bases and 0 bases respectively, with 14 bases between them. This CDR3 is 15 amino acids long. The CDR3 loop reads CASSPGFLSSYEQYF. CDR3 DNA sequence: TGTGCCAGCAGCCCGGGGTTTCTCAGCTCCTACGAGCAGTACTTC.

The chain combines TRBV4-1 with TRBJ1-4, with TRBD1 matching 7 bases. Germline lookup yields CDR1 MGHRA and CDR2 YSYEKL. V dropped 3 bases and J dropped 3; count of bases not matched to a gene: 4. This CDR3 has 15 residues. In DNA, the CDR3 is TGCGCCAGCAGCCAGAAGGGGGCGGCTAATGAAAAACTGTTTTTT. It specifies CASSQKGAANEKLFF.

V is TRBV9 and J is TRBJ2-2; TRBD1 matches at 8 bases. This CDR3 spans 16 amino acids. CDR1 SGDLS and CDR2 YYNGEE come from the germline V gene. The V gene end was trimmed by 3 bases and the J gene end by 0 bases; junction bases not matched to a gene: 4. The CDR3 here is CASSAPGQANTGELFF. The DNA of the CDR3 is TGTGCCAGCAGCGCTCCGGGACAGGCGAACACCGGGGAGCTGTTTTTT.

The chain couples TRBV4-3 to TRBJ1-1; D not resolved. V lost 0 bases, J lost 8 bases, and 7 bases lay in between. From germline, CDR1 is LGHNA and CDR2 YSLEER. The CDR3 loop spans 12 amino acids. This CDR3 is CASSQDRSEAFF. CDR3 coding DNA: TGCGCCAGCAGCCAAGATCGGTCAGAAGCTTTCTTT.

As for this clone: The same CDR3 can be traced to other DNA sequences in this sample. The V gene is TRBV19, the J gene TRBJ1-5; 11 bases map to TRBD1. Trimming removed 5 bases from V and 4 bases from J; junction bases left unmatched: 4. CDR1 and CDR2 (germline): LNHDA, SQIVND (reference sequence). This CDR3 contains 15 residues. The CDR3 region has the DNA TGTGCCAGTAGTCCCAGGGACAGGGGGAATCAGCCCCAGCATTTT. This gives the protein CASSPRDRGNQPQHF.

The chain links TRBV27 to TRBJ2-1; 14 bases are a match to TRBD2. The CDR3 has 16 amino acids. After removal of 1 base from V and 7 bases from J, the junction contained 3 bases not matched to a gene. Germline V gives CDR1 MNHEY, CDR2 SMNVEV (reference sequence). The CDR3 region is CASSLLTSGGANEQFF. The CDR3 DNA follows: TGTGCCAGCAGTTTATTGACTAGCGGGGGGGCGAATGAGCAGTTCTTC.

The genes are TRBV2 and TRBJ1-1; tentatively, D is TRBD1 (6 bases). This CDR3 region has 14 residues. CDR1 and CDR2 (germline): SNHLY, FYNNEI. V shed 3 bases and J shed 6 bases, with 14 bases lying between them. This CDR3 reads CASSDMQGSPEAFF. The DNA of the CDR3 is TGTGCCAGCAGTGATATGCAGGGGAGCCCTGAAGCTTTCTTT.

The rearrangement links TRBV3-1 (or the pseudogene TRBV3-2) to TRBJ1-1; a possible D gene is TRBD1 (6 bases). V lost 1 base and J 5 bases, leaving 14 bases between the germline ends. Germline CDR1 reads LGHDT; CDR2 reads YNNKEL (reference sequence). The CDR3 loop spans 15 amino acids. Here the CDR3 DNA reads TGTGCCAGCAGCCAAGTCAGCAGAGGGGGAACTGAAGCTTTCTTT. Encoded protein: CASSQVSRGGTEAFF.

CDR3 sequence reads: CASSLGGGPNSPLHF. The CDR3 DNA reads as TGCGCCAGCAGCTTGGGCGGGGGCCCGAATTCACCCCTCCACTTT. The V gene is TRBV5-1, the J gene TRBJ1-6; maybe TRBD1 (6 bases). Germline CDR1 SGHRS, CDR2 YFSETQ. The CDR3 sequence is 15 residues long. V was cut by 0 bases and J by 7 bases, with 11 bases left in between. Together with reference TRBV5-1 and TRBJ1-6, the CDR3 gives the full variable domain: KAGVTQTPRYLIKTRGQQVTLSCSPISGHRSVSWYQQTPGQGLQFLFEYFSETQRNKGNFPGRFSGRQFSNSRSEMNVSTLELGDSALYLCASSLGGGPNSPLHFGNGTRLTVT.

There are a few counts of this clone. The chain employs TRBV5-1 and TRBJ1-2; a weak D match, TRBD1 (5 bases). The V end lost 4 bases, the J end lost 4 bases, and 17 bases lay between the germline ends. The CDR3 is made up of 15 amino acids. Germline values: CDR1 SGHRS, CDR2 YFSETQ. The CDR3 sequence is CASSVDGGAPYGYTF. The DNA of the CDR3 is TGCGCCAGCAGCGTAGATGGTGGGGCCCCCTATGGCTACACCTTC.

V is TRBV5-6 and J is TRBJ2-7, with 11 bases matching TRBD1. The CDR3 runs to 15 residues. Germline values: CDR1 SGHDT, CDR2 YYEEEE. Trimming cost V 5 bases and J 2 bases; bases outside gene matches: 6. In nucleotides, the CDR3 is TGTGCCAGCAGAGGGACAGGGGGACGACCCTACGAGCAGTACTTC. Translated: CASRGTGGRPYEQYF. Filled out from reference TRBV5-6 and TRBJ2-7, the complete variable domain reads DAGVTQSPTHLIKTRGQQVTLRCSPKSGHDTVSWYQQALGQGPQFIFQYYEEEERQRGNFPDRFSGHQFPNYSSELNVNALLLGDSALYLCASRGTGGRPYEQYFGPGTRLTVT.

A single count supports this clone. The same CDR3 is also encoded by other DNA sequences in this sample. The chain joins TRBV9 to TRBJ1-6; D not certain. Germline V gene lookup returns CDR1 SGDLS and CDR2 YYNGEE. The length of the CDR3 is 14 residues. Trimming took 0 bases from V and 7 from J, leaving 8 bases between them. The CDR3 sequence is CASSVGTVNSPLHF. The CDR3 coding sequence is TGTGCCAGCAGCGTAGGGACTGTAAATTCACCCCTCCACTTT.

The gene calls are TRBV5-1 and TRBJ2-1; 9 bases are a match to TRBD2. V was clipped by 1 base and J by 10 bases; unmatched bases: 9. CDR1 SGHRS and CDR2 YFSETQ come from the germline V gene. The CDR3 has 15 amino acids. The CDR3 reads CASSLWAGGQREQFF. CDR3 coding DNA: TGCGCCAGCAGCTTGTGGGCGGGGGGGCAACGAGAGCAGTTCTTC. The variable domain in full, completed from reference TRBV5-1 and TRBJ2-1, reads KAGVTQTPRYLIKTRGQQVTLSCSPISGHRSVSWYQQTPGQGLQFLFEYFSETQRNKGNFPGRFSGRQFSNSRSEMNVSTLELGDSALYLCASSLWAGGQREQFFGPGTRLTVL.

The chain carries TRBV9 and TRBJ2-6; unclear D gene. V lost 1 base to trimming and J lost 4 bases, with 3 bases between them. Germline V lookup: CDR1 SGDLS, CDR2 YYNGEE. The CDR3 loop spans 13 amino acids. CDR3 region: CASSVSGANVLTF. Written as DNA, the CDR3 is TGTGCCAGCAGCGTATCAGGGGCCAACGTCCTGACTTTC.